The source of this TCR beta chain is a study of T cell repertoires in aging, cancer and after chemotherapy. Study-level information: Six age groups, ranging from 30 or younger to 70 or older, included the donors. Paired samples before and after chemotherapy came from chronic lymphocytic leukemia patients on fludarabine- or bendamustine-based regimens. General study points: Age-matched healthy donors had significantly more diverse, less clonal blood TCR repertoires than untreated cancer patients. In cancer patients, declining TCR diversity with age involved lost richness and lost evenness.

TCR beta rearrangements were amplified from peripheral blood genomic DNA. Trimming stripped 1 base from V and 5 bases from J, with 12 bases between. The CDR3 loop spans 15 amino acids. This clonotype was counted between two and nine times. Its antigen is currently unknown. A mixed TRB-A/B primer pool amplified rearranged TRB by multiplex touch-down PCR. In TCRdb, the multiplex PCR reads were re-called with MiXCR into one record per CDR3 protein. This table holds just under 5,000 distinct CDR3 sequences, roughly a third found once. V and J are TRBV12-3 or TRBV12-4 and TRBJ1-3; D gene uncertain. The TCR comes from a human donor with a blood cancer. Specimen: blood. The CDR3 nucleotides are TGTGCCAGCAGTTTAGACCTAAACTATAGAAACACCATATATTTT. This sequence encodes CASSLDLNYRNTIYF.